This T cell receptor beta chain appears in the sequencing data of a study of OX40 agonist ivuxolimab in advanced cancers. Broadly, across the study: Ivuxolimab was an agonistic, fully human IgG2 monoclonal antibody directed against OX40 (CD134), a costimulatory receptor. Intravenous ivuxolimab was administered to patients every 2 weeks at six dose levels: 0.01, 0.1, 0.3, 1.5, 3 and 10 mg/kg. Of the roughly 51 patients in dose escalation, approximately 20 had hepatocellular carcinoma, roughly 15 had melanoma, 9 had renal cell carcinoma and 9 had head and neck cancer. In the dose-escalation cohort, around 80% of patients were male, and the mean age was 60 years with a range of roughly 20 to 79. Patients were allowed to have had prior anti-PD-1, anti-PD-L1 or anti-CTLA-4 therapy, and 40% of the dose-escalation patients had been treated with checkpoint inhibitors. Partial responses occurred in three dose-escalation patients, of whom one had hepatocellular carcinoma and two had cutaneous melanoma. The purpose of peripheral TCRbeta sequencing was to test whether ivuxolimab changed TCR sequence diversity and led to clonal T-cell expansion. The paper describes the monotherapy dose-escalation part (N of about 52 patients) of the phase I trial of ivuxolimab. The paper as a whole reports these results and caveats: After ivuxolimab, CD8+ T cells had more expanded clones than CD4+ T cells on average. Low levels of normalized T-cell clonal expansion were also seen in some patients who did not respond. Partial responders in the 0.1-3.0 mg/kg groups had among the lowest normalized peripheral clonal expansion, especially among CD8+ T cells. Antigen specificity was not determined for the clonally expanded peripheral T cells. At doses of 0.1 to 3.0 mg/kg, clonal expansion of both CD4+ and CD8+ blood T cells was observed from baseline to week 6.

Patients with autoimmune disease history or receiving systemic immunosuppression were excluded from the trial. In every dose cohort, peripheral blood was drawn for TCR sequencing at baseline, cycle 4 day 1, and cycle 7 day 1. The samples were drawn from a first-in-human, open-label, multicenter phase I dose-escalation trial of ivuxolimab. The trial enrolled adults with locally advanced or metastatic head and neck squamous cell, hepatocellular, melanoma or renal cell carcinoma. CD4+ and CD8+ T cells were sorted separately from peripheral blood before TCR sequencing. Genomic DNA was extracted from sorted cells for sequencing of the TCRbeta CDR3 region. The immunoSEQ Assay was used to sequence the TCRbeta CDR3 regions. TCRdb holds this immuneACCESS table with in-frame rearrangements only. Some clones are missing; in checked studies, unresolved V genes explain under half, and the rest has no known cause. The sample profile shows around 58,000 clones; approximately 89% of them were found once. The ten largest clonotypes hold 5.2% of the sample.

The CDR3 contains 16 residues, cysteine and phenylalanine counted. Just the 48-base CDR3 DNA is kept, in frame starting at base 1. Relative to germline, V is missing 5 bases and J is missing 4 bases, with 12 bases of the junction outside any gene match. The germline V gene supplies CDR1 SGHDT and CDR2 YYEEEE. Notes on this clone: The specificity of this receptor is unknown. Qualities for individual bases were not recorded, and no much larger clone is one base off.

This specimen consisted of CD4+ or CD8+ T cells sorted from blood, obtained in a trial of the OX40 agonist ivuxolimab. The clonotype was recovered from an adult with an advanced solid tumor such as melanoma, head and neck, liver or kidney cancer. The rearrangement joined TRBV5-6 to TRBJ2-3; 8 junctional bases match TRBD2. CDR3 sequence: CASSPPGRAGADTQYF. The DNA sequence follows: TGTGCCAGCAGTCCCCCCGGGAGGGCCGGGGCAGATACGCAGTATTTT.